The T cell receptor beta chain under discussion was sequenced for a study of blood T cell repertoires in COVID-19. Study details: Samples taken during acute and convalescent COVID-19 were collected in the United States, Italy and Spain. Sources were T cells, B-cell-depleted T cells, or PBMCs; the material itself was cDNA or gDNA.

Ages ranged from about 18 to 89 years, with residence in 20 to 30 US areas. Two negative PCRs, clearance, or symptom resolution characterized the recovered Cohort 3 donors. Generated by immunoSEQ multiplex PCR, the TCRdb table keeps only in-frame clones and is missing some. The table includes approximately 490,000 clones, about nine tenths detected once. Germline CDR1 is ENHRY and CDR2 is SYGVKD. V trimming: 2 bases; J trimming: 4 bases; junction bases outside the gene matches: 11. This CDR3 is 17 amino acids long. Specimen: PBMCs or T cells enriched from blood (not recorded which). The chain couples TRBV10-3 to TRBJ1-3, with 7 bases lining up with TRBD1. This sequence was found in a woman in her late teens or twenties who had recovered from COVID-19. The CDR3 is CAISEVATGYPGNTIYF. Here the CDR3 DNA reads TGTGCCATCAGTGAGGTCGCGACAGGGTATCCCGGAAACACCATATATTTT.